A single sample gave rise to the 7 T cell receptor beta chains below, sequenced in a study of T cell changes during pregnancy in multiple sclerosis. The protocol was immunoSEQ multiplex PCR, while the TCRdb copy is restricted to in-frame clones and leaves out a portion. The table shows 38,000 or so clones, with approximately 92% occurring only once. The sequences come from CD8+ T cells from peripheral blood mononuclear cells, collected in the first trimester of pregnancy. The receptors here all came from a female donor with multiple sclerosis, enrolled in a pregnancy study.

This rearrangement joins TRBV2 to TRBJ1-2, with 8 nucleotides matching TRBD1. The CDR3 extends over 13 amino acids. Germline assignment: CDR1 SNHLY and CDR2 FYNNEI. Unmatched junction bases numbered 2, after V lost 4 bases and J lost 4 bases. Written as DNA, the CDR3 is TGTGCCAGCAGTGGGACAGGGTTCTATGGCTACACCTTC. It codes for CASSGTGFYGYTF.

This chain connects TRBV14 to TRBJ2-3; 10 positions match TRBD2. The V segment lost 2 bases and the J segment 7 bases; nucleotides outside the gene matches: 12. This CDR3 comprises 17 residues. CDR1 and CDR2 from the germline V gene are SGHDN and FVKESK. CDR3 residues: CASSQTLAGALGNTQYF. The CDR3 DNA sequence: TGTGCCAGCAGCCAAACCCTAGCGGGGGCCCTCGGTAATACGCAGTATTTT.

The J gene is TRBJ2-1, the V gene TRBV9; tentatively, D is TRBD2 (7 bases). Deletions cut 4 bases from V and 3 bases from J, with 23 bases between. CDR3 length equals 18 residues. The germline gives CDR1 SGDLS, CDR2 YYNGEE. In DNA form, the CDR3 reads TGTGCCAGCAGCCACACCCCAGACGGCGGGGGCCTCTACAATGAGCAGTTCTTC. Its translation: CASSHTPDGGGLYNEQFF. Complete variable domain (other parts from reference TRBV9 and TRBJ2-1): DSGVTQTPKHLITATGQRVTLRCSPRSGDLSVYWYQQSLDQGLQFLIQYYNGEERAKGNILERFSAQQFPDLHSELNLSSLELGDSALYFCASSHTPDGGGLYNEQFFGPGTRLTVL.

The chain is built from TRBV11-3 and TRBJ1-1, with D possibly TRBD1 on 5 matching bases. The V gene lost 1 base and the J gene lost 6 bases, with 9 bases spanning the gap. CDR3 length: 13 residues. Germline V lookup: CDR1 SGHNT, CDR2 YENEEA. The CDR3 region has the DNA TGTGCCAGCAGCTTAGGGTCGGGGGCTGAAGCTTTCTTT. Protein: CASSLGSGAEAFF.

As concerns this clone: Compared with germline, one end of the junction differs, possibly owing to a read error. The rearrangement uses TRBV7-7 and TRBJ2-6; D unresolved. CDR1 and CDR2 from the germline V gene are SSHAT and FNYEAQ (reference sequence). The CDR3 has 16 residues. The CDR3 region has the DNA TGTGCTAGCAGTCCCACCGGTAGCTCTGGGGCCAACGTCCTGACTTTC. Translated: CASSPTGSSGANVLTF.

The chain couples TRBV7-9 to TRBJ2-7, with 12 bases aligning to TRBD2. Germline trimming cut 4 bases from V and 4 bases from J; bases unmatched to any gene: 5. Germline V gene sequence: CDR1 SEHNR, CDR2 FQNEAQ (reference sequence). The CDR3 contains 15 residues. The CDR3 here is CASSSRTSGVYEQYF. For the CDR3, the DNA is TGTGCCAGCAGCTCAAGGACTAGCGGGGTATACGAGCAGTACTTC.

This chain joins TRBV5-6 and TRBJ1-6, with D unresolved. V shed 0 bases and J shed 1 base, with 11 bases lying between them. The CDR3 runs to 17 residues. The germline CDR1 and CDR2 sequences are SGHDT and YYEEEE. As DNA, the CDR3 is TGTGCCAGCAGCTTGGCCTTAGAGGGTTCCTATAATTCACCCCTCCACTTT. Translating gives CASSLALEGSYNSPLHF.